The rows below give T cell receptor beta chains drawn from one sample of a study of Graves' ophthalmopathy and Graves' hyperthyroidism. One entry per CDR3 protein results from TCRdb running MiXCR on the multiplex PCR reads. The table lists about 220,000 distinct CDR3 sequences, under 25% of them singletons. Sequencing was performed on peripheral blood. Receptors originate from a woman in her forties or fifties with Graves' ophthalmopathy. The CDR3 runs from the conserved cysteine through the conserved F or W. D genes are given only for firm matches. A row's size may be missing; if present it is once, few, many or a size class.

cdr3_length j_call v_call clone_size d_call cdr3_aa cdr3_nt
12 TRBJ2-5 TRBV7-6 many - CASSPTLETQYF TGTGCCAGCAGTCCTACCCTTGAGACCCAGTACTTC
14 TRBJ2-7 TRBV19 many TRBD1 CASSQGTGAHEQYF TGTGCCAGTAGTCAGGGGACAGGGGCCCACGAGCAGTACTTC
16 TRBJ2-1 TRBV6-1 few TRBD2 CASTLEAGARYNEQFF TGTGCCAGCACACTAGAAGCGGGAGCAAGGTACAATGAGCAGTTCTTC
15 TRBJ1-2 TRBV10-2 - TRBD1 CASSSGQGALDGYTF TGCGCCAGCAGCTCGGGACAGGGGGCTCTCGATGGCTACACCTTC
17 TRBJ2-7 TRBV7-2 - TRBD2 CASSLAGTSGRWDEQYF TGTGCCAGCAGCTTAGCCGGGACTAGCGGGAGGTGGGACGAGCAGTACTTC
14 TRBJ2-5 TRBV6-5 many - CASRSPDRGETQYF TGTGCCAGCAGATCACCGGATAGGGGAGAGACCCAGTACTTC
13 TRBJ2-7 TRBV10-3 many - CAISGRDGDEQYF TGTGCCATCAGTGGACGGGATGGCGACGAGCAGTACTTC
18 TRBJ2-5 TRBV12-3/TRBV12-4 - TRBD1 CASSLARPGTGFQETQYF TGTGCCAGCAGTTTAGCCCGTCCCGGGACAGGGTTCCAAGAGACCCAGTACTTC
16 TRBJ1-1 TRBV2 many - CASSDGRLLLNTEAFF TGTGCCAGCAGTGACGGCCGGTTGCTGCTGAACACTGAAGCTTTCTTT
15 TRBJ2-2 TRBV6-2/TRBV6-3 - - CASRLQGFDTGELFF TGTGCCAGCAGACTACAGGGTTTCGACACCGGGGAGCTGTTTTTT
15 TRBJ1-2 TRBV3-1 - - CASSQGEHGDYGYTF TGTGCCAGCAGCCAAGGCGAGCATGGGGACTATGGCTACACCTTC
15 TRBJ2-7 TRBV20-1 many - CSARVLQGLGHEQYF TGCAGTGCTAGGGTTTTGCAGGGGCTAGGCCACGAGCAGTACTTC
15 TRBJ2-2 TRBV19 many TRBD1 CASRTTGGNTGELFF TGTGCCAGTAGAACCACAGGGGGCAACACCGGGGAGCTGTTTTTT
19 TRBJ1-3 TRBV6-2/TRBV6-3 few TRBD1 CASRPTKGGQGTSGNTIYF TGTGCCAGCAGACCAACCAAAGGGGGACAGGGTACCTCTGGAAACACCATATATTTT
15 TRBJ2-6 TRBV2 - TRBD1 CATNWDSSGANVLTF TGTGCCACCAACTGGGACAGCTCTGGGGCCAACGTCCTGACTTTC
14 TRBJ2-7 TRBV11-2 - TRBD2 CASSFRTSLHEQYF TGTGCCAGCAGCTTTAGGACTAGCCTCCACGAGCAGTACTTC
15 TRBJ1-6 TRBV12-3/TRBV12-4 many - CASSYRSSYNSPLHF TGTGCCAGCAGTTACAGGAGCTCCTATAATTCACCCCTCCACTTT
15 TRBJ2-2 TRBV27 many TRBD2 CASSTYAGDTGELFF TGTGCCAGCAGTACCTATGCGGGAGACACCGGGGAGCTGTTTTTT
15 TRBJ1-1 TRBV12-3/TRBV12-4 - TRBD1 CASTRQGGLGTEAFF TGTGCCAGCACCCGACAGGGGGGTTTAGGGACTGAAGCTTTCTTT
14 TRBJ2-3 TRBV6-1 few - CASSRDSGTDTQYF TGTGCCAGCTCCCGGGATAGCGGCACAGATACGCAGTATTTT
14 TRBJ2-7 TRBV2 - TRBD1 CASSEATGSHEQYF TGTGCCAGCAGTGAAGCGACAGGGTCCCACGAGCAGTACTTC
15 TRBJ1-5 TRBV5-8 many - CASSMDNLSNQPQHF TGTGCCAGCAGCATGGACAACCTTAGCAATCAGCCCCAGCATTTT
12 TRBJ1-6 TRBV12-3/TRBV12-4 many - CASSLVNSPLHF TGTGCCAGCAGTTTGGTGAATTCACCCCTCCACTTT
13 TRBJ1-5 TRBV30 many TRBD1 CAWGGDRAQPQHF TGTGCCTGGGGGGGGGACAGGGCCCAGCCCCAGCATTTT
14 TRBJ1-3 TRBV7-9 many - CASSPGKTGNTIYF TGTGCCAGCAGCCCCGGGAAGACTGGAAACACCATATATTTT
15 TRBJ2-5 TRBV6-1 - - CASSESGSPGETQYF TGTGCCAGCAGTGAATCTGGCAGCCCTGGGGAGACCCAGTACTTC
15 TRBJ2-5 TRBV7-3 many - CASSLSGVNRETQYF TGTGCCAGCAGCTTAAGTGGCGTCAATAGAGAGACCCAGTACTTC
13 TRBJ2-5 TRBV29-1 many TRBD2 CSVVRTSDETQYF TGCAGCGTTGTGAGGACTAGTGACGAGACCCAGTACTTC
14 TRBJ1-2 TRBV27 many - CASSLSSGDYGYTF TGTGCCAGCAGTTTATCGAGCGGAGACTATGGCTACACCTTC